This T cell receptor beta chain was found in a study of CD8 T cells in ankylosing spondylitis. CDR3 length equals 14 residues. Per the germline V gene, CDR1 is MNHNS and CDR2 is SASEGT. V shed 5 bases and J shed 6 bases, with 16 bases lying between them. Construction of TCR beta libraries was performed using quantitative 5'-RACE with molecular barcodes. In TCRdb, the 5' RACE reads were re-called with MiXCR into one record per CDR3 protein. Of approximately 350,000 distinct CDR3 sequences in the sample, over 12% were seen once. Notes on the study in general: What appeared characteristic of ankylosing spondylitis blood was a TCR beta motif of fewer than ten highly homologous variants.

There are many counts of this clonotype. Its matching antigen is unknown. This sequence joins TRBV6-1 and TRBJ1-1; D is undetermined. The TCR sequence derives from a male donor with ankylosing spondylitis or in good health (not recorded which). The sequencing sample was made of blood, either unsorted or a sorted T cell fraction (not recorded which). The chain's CDR3 is CASSPWAGRAEAFF. The CDR3 DNA is TGTGCCAGCAGTCCCTGGGCTGGAAGGGCTGAAGCTTTCTTT.